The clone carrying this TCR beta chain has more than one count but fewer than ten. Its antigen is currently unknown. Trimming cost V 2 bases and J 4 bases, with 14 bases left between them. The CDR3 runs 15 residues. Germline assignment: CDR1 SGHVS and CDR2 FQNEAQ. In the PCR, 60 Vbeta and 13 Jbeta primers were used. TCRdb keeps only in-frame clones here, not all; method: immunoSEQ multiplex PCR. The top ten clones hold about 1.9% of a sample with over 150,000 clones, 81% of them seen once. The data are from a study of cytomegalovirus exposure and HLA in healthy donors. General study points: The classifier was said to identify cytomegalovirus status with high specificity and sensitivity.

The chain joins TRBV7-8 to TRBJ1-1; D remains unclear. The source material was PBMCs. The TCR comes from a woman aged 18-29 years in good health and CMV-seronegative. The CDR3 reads CASSLWREVGTEAFF. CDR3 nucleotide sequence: TGTGCCAGCAGCTTATGGAGGGAGGTGGGCACTGAAGCTTTCTTT.